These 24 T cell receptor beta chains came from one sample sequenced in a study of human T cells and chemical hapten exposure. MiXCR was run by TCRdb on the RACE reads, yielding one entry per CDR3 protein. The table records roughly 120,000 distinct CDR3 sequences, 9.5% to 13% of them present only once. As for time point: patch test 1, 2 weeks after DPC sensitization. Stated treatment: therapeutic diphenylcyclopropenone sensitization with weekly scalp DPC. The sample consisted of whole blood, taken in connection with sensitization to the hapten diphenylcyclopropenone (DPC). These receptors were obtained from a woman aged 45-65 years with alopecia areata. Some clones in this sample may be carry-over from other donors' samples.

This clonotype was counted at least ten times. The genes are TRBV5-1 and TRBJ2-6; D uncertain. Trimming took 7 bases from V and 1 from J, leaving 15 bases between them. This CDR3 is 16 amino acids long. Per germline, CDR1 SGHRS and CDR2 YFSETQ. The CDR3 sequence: CASGSYGTSGANVLTF. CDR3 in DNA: TGCGCCAGCGGCTCGTACGGCACTTCTGGGGCCAACGTCCTGACTTTC.

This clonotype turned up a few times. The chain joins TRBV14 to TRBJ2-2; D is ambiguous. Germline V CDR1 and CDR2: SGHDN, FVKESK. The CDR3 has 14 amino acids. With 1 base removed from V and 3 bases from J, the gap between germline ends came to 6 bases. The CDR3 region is CASSQGRYTGELFF. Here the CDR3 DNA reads TGTGCCAGCAGCCAAGGGCGATACACCGGGGAGCTGTTTTTT. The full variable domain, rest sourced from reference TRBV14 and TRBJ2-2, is EAGVTQFPSHSVIEKGQTVTLRCDPISGHDNLYWYRRVMGKEIKFLLHFVKESKQDESGMPNNRFLAERTGGTYSTLKVQPAELEDSGVYFCASSQGRYTGELFFGEGSRLTVL.

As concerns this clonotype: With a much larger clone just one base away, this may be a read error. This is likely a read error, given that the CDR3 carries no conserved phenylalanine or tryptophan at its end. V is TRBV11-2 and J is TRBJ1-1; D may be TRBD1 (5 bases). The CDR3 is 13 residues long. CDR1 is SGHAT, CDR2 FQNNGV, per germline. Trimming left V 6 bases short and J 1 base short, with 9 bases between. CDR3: CASRADRNTEAFS. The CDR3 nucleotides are TGTGCCAGCAGGGCCGACAGGAACACTGAAGCTTTCTCT.

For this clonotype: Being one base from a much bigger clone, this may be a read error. CDR3 nucleotides: TGCAGTGCTGGCGGGAGTCTTAGCAATCAGCCCCAGCATTTT. Amino acids: CSAGGSLSNQPQHF. The chain links TRBV20-1 to TRBJ1-5, with D unresolved. Looked up from germline, CDR1 is DFQATT and CDR2 is SNEGSKA (reference sequence). CDR3 length: 14 amino acids. The ends were cut back, 5 bases at V and 0 bases at J, with 11 bases in the middle.

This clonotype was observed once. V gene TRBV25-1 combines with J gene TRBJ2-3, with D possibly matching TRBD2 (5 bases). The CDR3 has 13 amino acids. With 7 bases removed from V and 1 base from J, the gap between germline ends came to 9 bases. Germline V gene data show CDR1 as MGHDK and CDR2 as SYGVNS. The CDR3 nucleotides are TGTGCCAGCATCGGGCGGGGCACAGATACGCAGTATTTT. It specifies CASIGRGTDTQYF.

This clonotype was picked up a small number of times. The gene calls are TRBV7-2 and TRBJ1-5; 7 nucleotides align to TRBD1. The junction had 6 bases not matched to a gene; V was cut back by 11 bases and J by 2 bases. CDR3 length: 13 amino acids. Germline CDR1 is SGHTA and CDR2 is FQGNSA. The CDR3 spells CAGETGGNQPQHF. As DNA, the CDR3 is TGTGCCGGAGAAACAGGGGGCAATCAGCCCCAGCATTTT.

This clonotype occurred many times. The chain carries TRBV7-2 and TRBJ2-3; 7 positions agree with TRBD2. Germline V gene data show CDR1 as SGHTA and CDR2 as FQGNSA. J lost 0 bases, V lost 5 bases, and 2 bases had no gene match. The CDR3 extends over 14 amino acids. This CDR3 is CASSLSGSTDTQYF. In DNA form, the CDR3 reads TGTGCCAGCAGCCTTAGCGGGAGCACAGATACGCAGTATTTT.

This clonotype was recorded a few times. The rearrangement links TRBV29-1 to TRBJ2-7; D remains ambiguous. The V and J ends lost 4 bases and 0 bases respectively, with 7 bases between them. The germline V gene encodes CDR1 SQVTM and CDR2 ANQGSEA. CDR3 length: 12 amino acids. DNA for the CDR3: TGCAGCGTTGGAGTCACCTCCTACGAGCAGTACTTC. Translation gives CSVGVTSYEQYF.

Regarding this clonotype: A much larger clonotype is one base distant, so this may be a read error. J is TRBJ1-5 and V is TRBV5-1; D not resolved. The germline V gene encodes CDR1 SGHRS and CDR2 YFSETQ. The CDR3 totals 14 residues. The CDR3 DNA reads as TGCGGCAGCAGCTTGTCCGCGGGCAATCAGCCCCAGCATTTT. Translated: CGSSLSAGNQPQHF.

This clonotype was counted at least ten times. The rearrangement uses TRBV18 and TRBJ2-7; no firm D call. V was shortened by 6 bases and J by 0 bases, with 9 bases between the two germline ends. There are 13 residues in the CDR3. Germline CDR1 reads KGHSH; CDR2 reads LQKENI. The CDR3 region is CASSEMSSYEQYF. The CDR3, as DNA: TGTGCCAGCTCCGAAATGAGCTCCTACGAGCAGTACTTC. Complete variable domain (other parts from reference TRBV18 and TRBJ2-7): NAGVMQNPRHLVRRRGQEARLRCSPMKGHSHVYWYRQLPEEGLKFMVYLQKENIIDESGMPKERFSAEFPKEGPSILRIQQVVRGDSAAYFCASSEMSSYEQYFGPGTRLTVT.

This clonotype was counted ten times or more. CDR3 residues: CASSVSTGGTYNEQFF. The CDR3 DNA is TGCGCCAGCAGCGTTTCGACAGGGGGTACCTACAATGAGCAGTTCTTC. This chain uses TRBV5-1 with TRBJ2-1, with 9 bases matching TRBD1. After removal of 4 bases from V and 2 bases from J, the junction contained 7 bases not matched to a gene. CDR1 is SGHRS and CDR2 is YFSETQ in the germline V gene. The CDR3 runs to 16 residues.

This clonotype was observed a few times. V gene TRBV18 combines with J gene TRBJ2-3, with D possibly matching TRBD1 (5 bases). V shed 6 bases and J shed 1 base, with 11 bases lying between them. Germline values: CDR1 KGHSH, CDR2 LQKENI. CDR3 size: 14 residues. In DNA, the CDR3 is TGTGCCAGCTCCGACCCCAGGGGCACAGATACGCAGTATTTT. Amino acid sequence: CASSDPRGTDTQYF.

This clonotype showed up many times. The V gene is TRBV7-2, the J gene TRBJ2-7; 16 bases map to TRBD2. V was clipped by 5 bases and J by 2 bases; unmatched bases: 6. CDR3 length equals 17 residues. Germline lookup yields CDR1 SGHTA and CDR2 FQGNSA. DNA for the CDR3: TGTGCCAGCAGCCCCGCGGGACTAGCGGGAGGGACCTACGAGCAGTACTTC. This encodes CASSPAGLAGGTYEQYF.

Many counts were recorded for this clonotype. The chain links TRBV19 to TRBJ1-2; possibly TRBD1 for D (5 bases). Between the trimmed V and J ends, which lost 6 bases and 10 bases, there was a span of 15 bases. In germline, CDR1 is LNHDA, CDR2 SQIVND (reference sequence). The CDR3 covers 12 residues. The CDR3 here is CASREGVISYTF. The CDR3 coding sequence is TGTGCCAGTAGAGAAGGGGTGATCTCCTACACCTTC.

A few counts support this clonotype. In DNA, the CDR3 is TGCAGCGTTGGGTCCAACCGGAAAGAGACCCAGTACTTC. The encoded protein is CSVGSNRKETQYF. The chain combines TRBV29-1 with TRBJ2-5; D not certain. Trimming took off 4 bases at V and 3 bases at J, with 12 bases between the two ends. Germline CDR1 SQVTM, CDR2 ANQGSEA. There are 13 residues in the CDR3.

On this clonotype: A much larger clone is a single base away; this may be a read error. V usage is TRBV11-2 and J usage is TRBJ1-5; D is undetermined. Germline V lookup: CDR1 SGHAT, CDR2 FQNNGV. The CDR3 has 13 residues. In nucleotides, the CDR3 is TGTGTCAGCAGCTTAGGCGTCAATCAGCCCCAGCATTTT. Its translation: CVSSLGVNQPQHF.

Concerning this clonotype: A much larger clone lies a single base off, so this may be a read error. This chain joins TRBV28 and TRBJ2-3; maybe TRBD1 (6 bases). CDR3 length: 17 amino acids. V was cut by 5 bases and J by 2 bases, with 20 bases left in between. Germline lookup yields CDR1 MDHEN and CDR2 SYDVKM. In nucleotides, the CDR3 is TGTGCCAGCAGTCTCCGCCTCAACAGGGTGGACACAGATACGCAGTATTTT. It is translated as CASSLRLNRVDTDTQYF. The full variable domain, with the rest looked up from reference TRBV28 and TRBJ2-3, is DVKVTQSSRYLVKRTGEKVFLECVQDMDHENMFWYRQDPGLGLRLIYFSYDVKMKEKGDIPEGYSVSREKKERFSLILESASTNQTSMYLCASSLRLNRVDTDTQYFGPGTRLTVL.

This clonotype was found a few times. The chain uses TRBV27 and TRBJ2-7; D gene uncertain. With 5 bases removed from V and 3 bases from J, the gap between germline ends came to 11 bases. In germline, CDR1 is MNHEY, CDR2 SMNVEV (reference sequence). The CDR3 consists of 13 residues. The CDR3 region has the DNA TGTGCCAGCAGTATCCGCGCGTTCTACGAGCAGTACTTC. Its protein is CASSIRAFYEQYF.

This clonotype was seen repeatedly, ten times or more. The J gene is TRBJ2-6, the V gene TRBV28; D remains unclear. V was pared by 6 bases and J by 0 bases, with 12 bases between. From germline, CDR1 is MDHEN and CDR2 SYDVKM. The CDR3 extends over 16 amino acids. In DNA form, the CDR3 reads TGTGCCAGCAGCCTTCGCCGGTTCTCTGGGGCCAACGTCCTGACTTTC. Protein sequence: CASSLRRFSGANVLTF.

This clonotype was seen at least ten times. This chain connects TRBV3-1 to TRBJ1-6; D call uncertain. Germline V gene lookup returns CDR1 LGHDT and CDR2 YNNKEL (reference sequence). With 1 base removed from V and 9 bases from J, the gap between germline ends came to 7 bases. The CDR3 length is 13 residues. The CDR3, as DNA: TGTGCCAGCAGCCAAGCGGGGTCTTCACCCCTCCACTTT. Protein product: CASSQAGSSPLHF.

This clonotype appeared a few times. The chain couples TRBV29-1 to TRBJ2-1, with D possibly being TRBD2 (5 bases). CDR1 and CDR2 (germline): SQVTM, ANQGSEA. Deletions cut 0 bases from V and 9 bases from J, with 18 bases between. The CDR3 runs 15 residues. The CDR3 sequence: CSVEDLGQTRGEQFF. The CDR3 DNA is TGCAGCGTTGAAGATCTGGGCCAGACCCGGGGTGAGCAGTTCTTC.

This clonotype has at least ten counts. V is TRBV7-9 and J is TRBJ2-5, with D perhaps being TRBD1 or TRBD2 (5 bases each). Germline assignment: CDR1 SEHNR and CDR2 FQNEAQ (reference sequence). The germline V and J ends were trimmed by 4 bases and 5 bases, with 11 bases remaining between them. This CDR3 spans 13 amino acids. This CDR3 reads CASSSGTTETQYF. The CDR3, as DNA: TGTGCCAGCAGCTCCGGGACCACCGAGACCCAGTACTTC. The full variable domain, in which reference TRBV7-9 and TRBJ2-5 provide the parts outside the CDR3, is DTGVSQNPRHKITKRGQNVTFRCDPISEHNRLYWYRQTLGQGPEFLTYFQNEAQLEKSRLLSDRFSAERPKGSFSTLEIQRTEQGDSAMYLCASSSGTTETQYFGPGTRLLVL.

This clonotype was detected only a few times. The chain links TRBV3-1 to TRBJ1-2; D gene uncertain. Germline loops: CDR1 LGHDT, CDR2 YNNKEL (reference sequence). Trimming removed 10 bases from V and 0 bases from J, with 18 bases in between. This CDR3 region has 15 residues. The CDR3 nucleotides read TGTGCCACCACCCCCTCTTGGTCACCTAACTATGGCTACACCTTC. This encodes CATTPSWSPNYGYTF.

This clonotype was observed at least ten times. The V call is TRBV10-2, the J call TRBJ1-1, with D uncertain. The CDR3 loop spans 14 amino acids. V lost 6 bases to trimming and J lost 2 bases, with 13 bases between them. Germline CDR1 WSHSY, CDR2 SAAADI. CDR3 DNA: TGCGCCAGCAGAGGGTATTTCATCAACACTGAAGCTTTCTTT. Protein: CASRGYFINTEAFF.